This record covers a single T cell receptor beta chain. V dropped 0 bases and J dropped 7 bases, with 4 bases sitting between them. The germline CDR1 and CDR2 sequences are LNHNV and YYDKDF (reference sequence). This CDR3 spans 12 amino acids. Molecular barcoding with unique molecular identifiers was used for the TCRbeta library. Via MiXCR, TCRdb re-called the PCR reads, giving one row per CDR3 protein. Here the sample spans roughly 170,000 distinct CDR3 sequences, around 7% being singletons. The source of the sample is a study of T-cell reconstitution after alpha-beta-depleted transplantation in children.

The specimen was PBMCs from the stem cell graft donor, collected from the stem cell graft. This clonotype was sampled from a human donor who donated a stem cell graft to a child with Wiskott-Aldrich syndrome. The chain recombines TRBV15 with TRBJ1-5; D is undetermined. This CDR3 is CATSRDNQPQHF. CDR3 bases: TGTGCCACCAGCAGAGATAACCAGCCCCAGCATTTT.